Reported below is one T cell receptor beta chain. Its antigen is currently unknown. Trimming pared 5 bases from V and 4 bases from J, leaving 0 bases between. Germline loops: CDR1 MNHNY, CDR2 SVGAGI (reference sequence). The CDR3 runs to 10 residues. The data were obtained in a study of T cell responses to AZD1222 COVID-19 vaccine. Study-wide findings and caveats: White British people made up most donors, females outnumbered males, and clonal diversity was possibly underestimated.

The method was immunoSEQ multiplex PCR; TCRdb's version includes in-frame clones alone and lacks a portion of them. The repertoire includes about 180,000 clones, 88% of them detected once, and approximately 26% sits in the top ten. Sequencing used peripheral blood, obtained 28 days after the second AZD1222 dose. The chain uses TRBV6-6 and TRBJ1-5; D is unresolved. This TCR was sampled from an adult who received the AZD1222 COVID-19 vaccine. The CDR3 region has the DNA TGTGCCAGCAGTAATCAGCCCCAGCATTTT. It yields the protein CASSNQPQHF.